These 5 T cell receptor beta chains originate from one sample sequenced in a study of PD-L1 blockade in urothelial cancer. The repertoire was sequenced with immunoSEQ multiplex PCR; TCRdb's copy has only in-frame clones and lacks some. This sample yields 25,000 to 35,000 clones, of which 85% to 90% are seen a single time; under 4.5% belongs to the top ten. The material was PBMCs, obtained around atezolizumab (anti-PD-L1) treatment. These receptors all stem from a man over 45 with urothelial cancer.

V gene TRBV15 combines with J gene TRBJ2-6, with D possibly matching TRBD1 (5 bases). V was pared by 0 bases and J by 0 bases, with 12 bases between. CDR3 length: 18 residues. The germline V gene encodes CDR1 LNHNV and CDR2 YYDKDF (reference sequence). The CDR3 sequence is CATSRDGQGISGANVLTF. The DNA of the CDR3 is TGTGCCACCAGCAGAGATGGGCAGGGAATCTCTGGGGCCAACGTCCTGACTTTC.

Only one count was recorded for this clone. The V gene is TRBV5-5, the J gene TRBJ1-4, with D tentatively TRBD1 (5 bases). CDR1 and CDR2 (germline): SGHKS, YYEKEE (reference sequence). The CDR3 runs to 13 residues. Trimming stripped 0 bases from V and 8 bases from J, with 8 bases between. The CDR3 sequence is CASSLAGGEKLFF. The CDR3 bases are TGTGCCAGCAGCTTGGCCGGGGGGGAAAAACTGTTTTTT.

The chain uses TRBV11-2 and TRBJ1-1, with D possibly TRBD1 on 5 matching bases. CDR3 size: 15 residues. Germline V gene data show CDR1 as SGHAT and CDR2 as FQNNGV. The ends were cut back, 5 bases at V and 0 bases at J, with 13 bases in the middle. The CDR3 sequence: CASSPRQSMNTEAFF. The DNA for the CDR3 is TGTGCCAGCAGCCCGCGACAGAGCATGAACACTGAAGCTTTCTTT.

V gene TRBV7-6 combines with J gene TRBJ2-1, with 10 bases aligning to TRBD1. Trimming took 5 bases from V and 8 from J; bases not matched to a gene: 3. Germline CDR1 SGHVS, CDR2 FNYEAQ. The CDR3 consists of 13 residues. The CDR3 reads CASSPGTGDEQFF. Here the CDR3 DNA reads TGTGCCAGCAGCCCTGGGACAGGGGATGAGCAGTTCTTC.

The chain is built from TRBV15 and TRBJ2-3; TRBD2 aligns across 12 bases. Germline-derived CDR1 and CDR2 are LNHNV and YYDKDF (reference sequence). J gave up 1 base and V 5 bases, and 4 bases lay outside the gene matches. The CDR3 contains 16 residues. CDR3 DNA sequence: TGTGCCACCAGCCCCGGACTAGCGGGGCGCACAGATACGCAGTATTTT. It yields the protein CATSPGLAGRTDTQYF.